This T cell receptor beta chain emerged from a study of OX40 agonist ivuxolimab in advanced cancers. Study-wide findings and caveats: The antigen specificity of the peripheral T cells (those that were expanded) was not determined.

The CDR3 is 14 amino acids. V lost 0 bases to trimming and J lost 7 bases, with 11 bases between them. Germline CDR1 and CDR2: PRHDT and FYEKMQ (reference sequence). Blood got drawn at baseline, again on cycle 4 day 1, and then on cycle 7 day 1. In regard to this clone: The antigen is unknown.

Assay used: immunoSEQ multiplex PCR; TCRdb lists only in-frame clones, some missing. The table has about 66,000 clones, about 85% seen once. The sequencing used CD4+ or CD8+ T cells sorted from blood, collected in a trial of the OX40 agonist ivuxolimab. The rearrangement uses TRBV13 and TRBJ2-3; the D is unclear. The TCR sequence derives from an adult with an advanced solid tumor such as melanoma, head and neck, liver or kidney cancer. The CDR3 protein is CASSLGTTLHTQYF. DNA of the CDR3: TGTGCCAGCAGCTTAGGGACCACTCTGCATACGCAGTATTTT.